The 27 T cell receptor beta chains given below trace back to one sample, sequenced in a study of blood T cell repertoires in COVID-19. The protocol was immunoSEQ multiplex PCR, while the TCRdb copy is restricted to in-frame clones and leaves out a portion. Among 70,000 to 95,000 clones listed, roughly 96% were seen once. Sequencing was done on a sample of peripheral blood. The source of these receptors is a human donor with active COVID-19. The donor label of this sample is uncertain.

The rearrangement links TRBV5-6 to TRBJ1-1, with a weak D call TRBD1 (6 bases). V was cut by 0 bases and J by 2 bases, with 11 bases left in between. This CDR3 is 15 amino acids long. Germline loops: CDR1 SGHDT, CDR2 YYEEEE. CDR3 DNA sequence: TGTGCCAGCAGCTTGGGTATGGGACATAACACTGAAGCTTTCTTT. Translation gives CASSLGMGHNTEAFF.

The chain combines TRBV19 with TRBJ1-4; 10 nucleotides agree with TRBD1. This CDR3 region has 15 residues. Germline CDR1 reads LNHDA; CDR2 reads SQIVND (reference sequence). Trimming at V came to 4 bases and at J to 14 bases, leaving 13 bases not matched to a gene. This chain's CDR3 is CASSTRTGGSSMLFF. The CDR3 region has the DNA TGTGCCAGTAGTACCCGGACAGGGGGAAGTAGTATGCTGTTTTTT.

The rearrangement joins TRBV13 to TRBJ2-2; TRBD2 matches at 8 bases. Germline trimming cut 2 bases from V and 3 bases from J; bases unmatched to any gene: 5. The CDR3 is 16 amino acids. Germline V gene lookup returns CDR1 PRHDT and CDR2 FYEKMQ (reference sequence). In DNA form, the CDR3 reads TGTGCCAGCAGCTTAACGCCGGGAGGGGACACCGGGGAGCTGTTTTTT. Protein sequence: CASSLTPGGDTGELFF. The full variable domain, in which reference TRBV13 and TRBJ2-2 provide the parts outside the CDR3, is AAGVIQSPRHLIKEKRETATLKCYPIPRHDTVYWYQQGPGQDPQFLISFYEKMQSDKGSIPDRFSAQQFSDYHSELNMSSLELGDSALYFCASSLTPGGDTGELFFGEGSRLTVL.

This chain uses TRBV27 with TRBJ2-3; the D is unclear. CDR3 length: 13 amino acids. Germline CDR1 reads MNHEY; CDR2 reads SMNVEV (reference sequence). Trimming shortened V by 6 bases and J by 2 bases, and 9 bases separated the two germline ends. CDR3 loop: CASRVHLTDTQYF. The CDR3 bases are TGTGCCAGCAGGGTACACCTCACAGATACGCAGTATTTT.

The chain carries TRBV3-1 (or the pseudogene TRBV3-2) and TRBJ2-2, with 10 bases aligning to TRBD1. Losses at the gene ends were 7 bases for V and 5 bases for J; bases not matched to a gene: 7. Germline V gene sequence: CDR1 LGHDT, CDR2 YNNKEL (reference sequence). The CDR3 has 15 residues. The DNA for the CDR3 is TGTGCCAGCACCGACAGGGGGCTACAAACCGGGGAGCTGTTTTTT. Protein: CASTDRGLQTGELFF.

This rearrangement joins TRBV19 to TRBJ1-1, with 9 bases aligning to TRBD1. Per the germline V gene, CDR1 is LNHDA and CDR2 is SQIVND (reference sequence). The CDR3 contains 12 residues. V trimming: 8 bases; J trimming: 9 bases; junction bases outside the gene matches: 7. CDR3 region: CASGTGIRKAFF. As DNA, the CDR3 is TGTGCCAGTGGGACAGGGATAAGGAAAGCTTTCTTT.

J is TRBJ2-5 and V is TRBV4-2; 8 bases align to TRBD2. Trimming cost V 1 base and J 5 bases; bases outside gene matches: 6. The CDR3 has 15 amino acids. Germline V gene lookup returns CDR1 LGHNA and CDR2 YNFKEQ. For the CDR3, the DNA is TGTGCCAGCAGCCAAGGAAATAGCGGGGTTGAGACCCAGTACTTC. Protein sequence: CASSQGNSGVETQYF.

The gene calls are TRBV6-5 and TRBJ1-6; the D gene is possibly TRBD1 (6 bases). CDR3 length equals 15 residues. Germline V gene data show CDR1 as MNHEY and CDR2 as SVGAGI. Trimming took off 4 bases at V and 7 bases at J, with 14 bases between the two ends. CDR3 sequence reads: CASSSIDRINSPLHF. The CDR3 region has the DNA TGTGCCAGCAGTTCAATAGACAGGATAAATTCACCCCTCCACTTT.

The gene calls are TRBV12-5 and TRBJ2-7; perhaps TRBD1 as D (6 bases). The germline V and J ends were trimmed by 6 bases and 4 bases, with 16 bases remaining between them. Germline CDR1 and CDR2: LGHNT and FRNRAP. This CDR3 has 14 amino acids. As DNA, the CDR3 is TGTGCTAGTGGCCAGGGGACGATCGGGTACGAGCAGTACTTC. It yields the protein CASGQGTIGYEQYF.

The V gene is TRBV6-1, the J gene TRBJ1-1; D is unresolved. V was pared by 3 bases and J by 1 base, with 9 bases between. The CDR3 is 14 amino acids. Germline-derived CDR1 and CDR2 are MNHNS and SASEGT. CDR3 loop: CASSDPQENTEAFF. CDR3 in DNA: TGTGCCAGCAGTGACCCTCAGGAGAACACTGAAGCTTTCTTT.

The chain uses TRBV24-1 and TRBJ1-2; D is uncertain. With 10 bases removed from V and 0 bases from J, the gap between germline ends came to 11 bases. The CDR3 contains 13 residues. The germline gives CDR1 KGHDR, CDR2 SFDVKD. CDR3 DNA: TGTGCCACGGCGGGCAGCACTAACTATGGCTACACCTTC. It translates to CATAGSTNYGYTF.

The chain is built from TRBV6-6 and TRBJ1-4, with 9 bases that match TRBD1. This CDR3 has 15 amino acids. The junction had 5 bases not matched to a gene; V was cut back by 2 bases and J by 7 bases. In germline, CDR1 is MNHNY, CDR2 SVGAGI (reference sequence). In DNA form, the CDR3 reads TGTGCCAGCAGTTACACAGGACAGGGGTCTGAAAAACTGTTTTTT. Translation: CASSYTGQGSEKLFF.

The chain links TRBV19 to TRBJ2-1; perhaps TRBD2 as D (5 bases). Germline CDR1 LNHDA, CDR2 SQIVND (reference sequence). This CDR3 spans 14 amino acids. The V end lost 3 bases, the J end lost 0 bases, and 6 bases lay between the germline ends. The CDR3 DNA reads TGTGCCAGTAGTATCGAGGGCTCCTACAATGAGCAGTTCTTC. This codes for CASSIEGSYNEQFF. Drawing the rest from reference TRBV19 and TRBJ2-1, the complete variable domain is DGGITQSPKYLFRKEGQNVTLSCEQNLNHDAMYWYRQDPGQGLRLIYYSQIVNDFQKGDIAEGYSVSREKKESFPLTVTSAQKNPTAFYLCASSIEGSYNEQFFGPGTRLTVL.

The rearrangement joins TRBV2 to TRBJ1-4, with D possibly TRBD1 on 6 matching bases. V lost 6 bases, J lost 6 bases, and 11 bases lay in between. The germline CDR1 and CDR2 sequences are SNHLY and FYNNEI. The CDR3 is 13 residues long. The CDR3 here is CASSLTGYEKLFF. The CDR3 region has the DNA TGTGCCAGCAGCTTAACAGGGTATGAAAAACTGTTTTTT.

The chain joins TRBV9 to TRBJ2-2; 8 bases line up with TRBD1. Germline values: CDR1 SGDLS, CDR2 YYNGEE. V was pared by 2 bases and J by 3 bases, with 6 bases of the junction left unmatched. This CDR3 has 16 residues. CDR3 in DNA: TGTGCCAGCAGCGTCCCCGGGACAGGTTACACCGGGGAGCTGTTTTTT. It translates to CASSVPGTGYTGELFF.

The genes are TRBV19 and TRBJ1-1, with 7 nucleotides matching TRBD1. This CDR3 has 15 amino acids. The V and J ends lost 5 bases and 2 bases, in that order; junction bases with no gene match: 8. Germline V gene lookup returns CDR1 LNHDA and CDR2 SQIVND (reference sequence). The CDR3: CASSSNRGRNTEAFF. For the CDR3, the DNA is TGTGCCAGTAGTTCGAACAGGGGACGAAACACTGAAGCTTTCTTT.

The chain has TRBV7-8 and TRBJ2-7; 7 nucleotides line up with TRBD1. V shed 4 bases and J 0 bases; nucleotides not matched to a gene: 3. Germline V gene lookup returns CDR1 SGHVS and CDR2 FQNEAQ. This CDR3 is 14 amino acids long. The CDR3 here is CASSSWDSSYEQYF. The CDR3 region has the DNA TGTGCCAGCAGCTCGTGGGACAGCTCCTACGAGCAGTACTTC. Variable domain in full (rest from reference TRBV7-8 and TRBJ2-7): GAGVSQSPRYKVAKRGQDVALRCDPISGHVSLFWYQQALGQGPEFLTYFQNEAQLDKSGLPSDRFFAERPEGSVSTLKIQRTQQEDSAVYLCASSSWDSSYEQYFGPGTRLTVT.

In this sample, this clone turned up once. The rearrangement joins TRBV19 to TRBJ1-2; TRBD1 matches 8 bases. Germline V gene sequence: CDR1 LNHDA, CDR2 SQIVND (reference sequence). The V segment lost 4 bases and the J segment 7 bases; nucleotides outside the gene matches: 11. The CDR3 has 15 amino acids. The CDR3 nucleotides are TGTGCCAGTAGTACAACCGGGACAGGCGCGTCTGGCTACACCTTC. Protein product: CASSTTGTGASGYTF.

Notes on this clone: Sequence at one end of the junction differs from germline and may be a read error. The rearrangement uses TRBV6-1 and TRBJ2-4; no definite D call. Germline loops: CDR1 MNHNS, CDR2 SASEGT. This CDR3 is built from 11 residues. Written as DNA, the CDR3 is TGTGCCAGCAGTGAAGGGCCAGTTTTGCACTTC. It codes for CASSEGPVLHF.

The chain links TRBV6-2 or TRBV6-3 to TRBJ1-2; TRBD1 aligns across 10 bases. J lost 0 bases, V lost 6 bases, and 7 bases had no gene match. This CDR3 is built from 16 residues. CDR1 MNHEY and CDR2 SVGEGT come from the germline V gene. The CDR3 DNA follows: TGTGCCAGCAGCAGCCGGGACAGGGGTTCTAACTATGGCTACACCTTC. Protein product: CASSSRDRGSNYGYTF.

The V gene is TRBV18, the J gene TRBJ2-1, with TRBD2 identical over 13 bases. This CDR3 contains 17 residues. CDR1 KGHSH and CDR2 LQKENI come from the germline V gene. V lost 3 bases and J lost 2; bases outside the gene matches: 4. The CDR3 DNA sequence: TGTGCCAGCTCACCTTCTGGACTAGCGGGAGCCTACAATGAGCAGTTCTTC. Translating it yields CASSPSGLAGAYNEQFF.

This CDR3 reads CASSHGLAGGSGANVLTF. CDR3 coding DNA: TGTGCCAGCAGCCACGGACTAGCGGGGGGCTCTGGGGCCAACGTCCTGACTTTC. This rearrangement joins TRBV7-2 to TRBJ2-6, with 14 bases lining up with TRBD2. V gave up 5 bases and J gave up 0 bases; unmatched junction bases: 3. CDR1 SGHTA and CDR2 FQGNSA come from the germline V gene. The CDR3 totals 18 residues.

The chain couples TRBV2 to TRBJ1-2; TRBD1 might be the D (5 bases). Trimming cost V 6 bases and J 0 bases, with 11 bases left between them. The CDR3 has 14 residues. Germline CDR1 reads SNHLY; CDR2 reads FYNNEI. The CDR3 loop is CASSGGGPNYGYTF. CDR3 nucleotides: TGTGCCAGCAGCGGGGGGGGTCCTAACTATGGCTACACCTTC.

The gene calls are TRBV12-5 and TRBJ2-5; D is possibly TRBD2 (6 bases). This CDR3 contains 14 residues. Trimming shortened V by 6 bases and J by 7 bases, and 18 bases separated the two germline ends. The germline V gene encodes CDR1 LGHNT and CDR2 FRNRAP. The CDR3 nucleotides are TGTGCTAGTGGCCGTACACGGATGGGGGGGACCCAGTACTTC. Translation: CASGRTRMGGTQYF.

The CDR3 protein is CASRSRGHEQFF. The CDR3 DNA is TGTGCCAGCAGAAGCAGGGGGCATGAGCAGTTCTTC. The chain combines TRBV12-3 or TRBV12-4 with TRBJ2-1, with 8 positions matching TRBD1. Trimming removed 6 bases from V and 8 bases from J; junction bases left unmatched: 3. The CDR3 is 12 residues long.

The chain couples TRBV11-3 to TRBJ1-1; D is undetermined. The CDR3 is 14 amino acids. The germline CDR1 and CDR2 sequences are SGHNT and YENEEA. Trimming removed 5 bases at V and 6 bases at J, with 16 bases between. The CDR3 DNA follows: TGTGCCAGCAGCAACCGGTGGAACGGGGCTGAAGCTTTCTTT. Residues: CASSNRWNGAEAFF.

This clone was seen only once. V gene TRBV19 combines with J gene TRBJ1-6; D unclear. V lost 7 bases and J 4 bases, leaving 11 bases between the germline ends. The CDR3 is 14 amino acids. The germline CDR1 and CDR2 sequences are LNHDA and SQIVND (reference sequence). This CDR3 reads CASTAGLYNSPLHF. CDR3 in DNA: TGTGCCAGTACCGCGGGTCTATATAATTCACCCCTCCACTTT.